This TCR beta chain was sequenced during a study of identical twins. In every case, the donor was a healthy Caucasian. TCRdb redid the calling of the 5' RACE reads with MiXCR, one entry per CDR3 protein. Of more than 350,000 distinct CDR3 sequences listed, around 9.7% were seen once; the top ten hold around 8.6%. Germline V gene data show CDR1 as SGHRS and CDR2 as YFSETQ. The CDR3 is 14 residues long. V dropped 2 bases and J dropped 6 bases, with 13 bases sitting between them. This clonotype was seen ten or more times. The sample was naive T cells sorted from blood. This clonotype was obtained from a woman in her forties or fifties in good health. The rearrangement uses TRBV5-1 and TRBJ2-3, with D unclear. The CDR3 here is CASSFQILDDTQYF. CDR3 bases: TGCGCCAGCAGCTTCCAAATTCTAGACGATACGCAGTATTTT.